This T cell receptor (beta chain) was sequenced during a study of cytomegalovirus exposure and HLA in healthy donors. Study results and limitations: Many donors carried some public TCRs, although rarity characterized most TCR sequences. Some segments of the V type, notably TRBV6-2 and TRBV6-3, were excluded as indistinguishable. Across HLA loci, a later analysis found differing TCR association rates, with DRB1 most and HLA-C fewest.

Losses at the gene ends were 6 bases for V and 4 bases for J; bases not matched to a gene: 10. CDR1 is SEHNR and CDR2 is FQNEAQ in the germline V gene (reference sequence). This CDR3 has 16 amino acids. This clone was seen only once. The target antigen is unknown. Vbeta (60) and Jbeta (13) primers were used in the PCR. TCRdb keeps only in-frame clones here, not all; method: immunoSEQ multiplex PCR. The data show 60,000 to 75,000 clones, roughly 69% seen once. Sequences were obtained from PBMCs. The chain uses TRBV7-9 and TRBJ2-2, with TRBD2 identical over 8 bases. The sequence derives from a woman in her fifties or sixties in good health and CMV-seronegative. For the CDR3, the DNA is TGTGCCAGCAGACCGGGGGGGGCAGGGAGCACCGGGGAGCTGTTTTTT. This encodes CASRPGGAGSTGELFF.